The 4 T cell receptor beta chains in this list originate from one sample, sequenced in a study. TCRdb reprocessed the 5' RACE reads with MiXCR, giving one entry per CDR3 protein. The data contain 55,000 to 80,000 distinct CDR3 sequences, approximately 23% of them singletons. The sample comprised memory CD4+ T cells sorted from a lymph node. As to subset: memory CD4+ T cells, CD4+CD45RO+CD25-. The receptors here all came from a female donor with breast cancer.

This clonotype was seen a few times. CDR3 DNA sequence: TGTGCCAGCAGTTACTCGACACAGCCTCTTAATACGCAGTATTTT. Its protein is CASSYSTQPLNTQYF. The genes are TRBV6-5 and TRBJ2-3; D gene unclear. V lost 0 bases and J 7 bases, leaving 14 bases between the germline ends. Germline V gene lookup returns CDR1 MNHEY and CDR2 SVGAGI. The CDR3 covers 15 residues.

In this sample, this clonotype turned up many times. The genes are TRBV5-1 and TRBJ2-1, with 7 bases aligning to TRBD2. J lost 8 bases, V lost 7 bases, and 12 bases had no gene match. CDR1 and CDR2 (germline): SGHRS, YFSETQ. The CDR3 covers 14 residues. DNA of the CDR3: TGCGCCAGCTCAAGCGGGACGCCTTACGATGAGCAGTTCTTC. This encodes CASSSGTPYDEQFF.

V and J are TRBV12-3 or TRBV12-4 and TRBJ1-1; tentatively, D is TRBD1 (6 bases). Trimming cost V 5 bases and J 3 bases, with 13 bases left between them. The CDR3 is made up of 14 amino acids. Here the CDR3 DNA reads TGTGCCAGCAGTCAAACTGAGGGGGACACTGAAGCTTTCTTT. This codes for CASSQTEGDTEAFF.

The chain uses TRBV5-1 and TRBJ2-7; D is possibly TRBD1 or TRBD2 (5 bases each). Between the trimmed V and J ends, which lost 9 bases and 2 bases, there was a span of 18 bases. Looked up from germline, CDR1 is SGHRS and CDR2 is YFSETQ. The CDR3 covers 14 residues. The CDR3 coding sequence is TGCGCCACCAAAGGGGACGGCCATACCTACGAGCAGTACTTC. The encoded protein is CATKGDGHTYEQYF.